One and the same sample provided the 25 T cell receptor beta chains below, sequenced in a study of shared clonotypes between healthy human individuals. Naivety among CD8 cells was defined by CD45RO negativity and positive CCR7 selection, thereby excluding terminally differentiated effector memory CD45RA+ cells. Produced via immunoSEQ multiplex PCR; TCRdb's table is partial and in-frame only. This repertoire shows 1.5 million to 2.5 million clones, about 95% found once; its top ten account for 1% to 1.5%. The sequenced material came from naive CD8+ T cells sorted from blood. Receptors originate from a man aged 18 to 35 in good health.

This rearrangement joins TRBV4-1 to TRBJ1-1, with D possibly matching TRBD1 (5 bases). V was cut by 4 bases and J by 11 bases, with 23 bases left in between. Germline V gives CDR1 MGHRA, CDR2 YSYEKL. The CDR3 runs to 15 residues. The CDR3: CASSRGGTSLQGAFF. The CDR3 region has the DNA TGCGCCAGCAGCCGGGGAGGGACTTCACTTCAAGGGGCTTTCTTT.

V is TRBV15 and J is TRBJ1-1; D call uncertain. Germline CDR1 and CDR2: LNHNV and YYDKDF (reference sequence). CDR3 length: 12 amino acids. V was cut by 0 bases and J by 8 bases, with 7 bases left in between. CDR3 sequence: CATSRDYSEAFF. In DNA, the CDR3 is TGTGCCACCAGCAGAGATTATTCGGAAGCTTTCTTT.

The V gene is TRBV4-1, the J gene TRBJ2-3; 9 nucleotides align to TRBD2. The ends lost 3 bases at V and 2 bases at J; junction bases unmatched: 6. CDR3 size: 16 residues. Germline V lookup: CDR1 MGHRA, CDR2 YSYEKL. CDR3 loop: CASSHSGGAFTDTQYF. The CDR3 coding sequence is TGCGCCAGCAGCCATAGCGGGGGAGCTTTCACAGATACGCAGTATTTT.

The V and J genes are TRBV11-2 and TRBJ1-1; D is possibly TRBD1 (6 bases). Trimming stripped 6 bases from V and 0 bases from J, with 11 bases between. The CDR3 loop spans 14 amino acids. Germline assignment: CDR1 SGHAT and CDR2 FQNNGV. CDR3 residues: CASSQQGLNTEAFF. CDR3 in DNA: TGTGCCAGCAGTCAACAGGGATTGAACACTGAAGCTTTCTTT.

This chain uses TRBV28 with TRBJ1-1, with D possibly TRBD1 on 5 matching bases. Trimming stripped 1 base from V and 2 bases from J, with 11 bases between. Per the germline V gene, CDR1 is MDHEN and CDR2 is SYDVKM. CDR3 length equals 15 residues. The CDR3 sequence: CASSLLAGLNTEAFF. The CDR3 coding sequence is TGTGCCAGCAGTTTATTGGCAGGGTTAAACACTGAAGCTTTCTTT.

The CDR3 sequence is CANKLAGGPVTGELFF. DNA of the CDR3: TGTGCCAACAAGCTAGCGGGAGGGCCAGTTACCGGGGAGCTGTTTTTT. J is TRBJ2-2 and V is TRBV27, with 12 positions matching TRBD2. J gave up 5 bases and V 10 bases, and 11 bases lay outside the gene matches. From germline, CDR1 is MNHEY and CDR2 SMNVEV (reference sequence). CDR3 size: 16 residues.

This chain uses TRBV5-6 with TRBJ1-4, with D possibly matching TRBD1 (5 bases). Per the germline V gene, CDR1 is SGHDT and CDR2 is YYEEEE. CDR3 length equals 14 residues. V was cut by 4 bases and J by 4 bases, with 11 bases left in between. CDR3 nucleotide sequence: TGTGCCAGCAGCGAGGGGTCGGGTAATGAAAAACTGTTTTTT. It codes for CASSEGSGNEKLFF.

The table lists this clone with a count of one. V usage is TRBV11-2 and J usage is TRBJ2-3; D perhaps matches TRBD1 (6 bases). The V end lost 0 bases, the J end lost 0 bases, and 13 bases lay between the germline ends. Germline CDR1 SGHAT, CDR2 FQNNGV. This CDR3 is built from 17 residues. The CDR3 reads CASSLDYSGHSTDTQYF. The CDR3 DNA reads TGTGCCAGCAGCTTAGATTACTCGGGACATAGCACAGATACGCAGTATTTT.

The J gene is TRBJ1-4, the V gene TRBV7-9, with a weak D call TRBD1 (6 bases). Deletions cut 5 bases from V and 7 bases from J, with 14 bases between. The CDR3 runs 14 residues. CDR1 and CDR2 (germline): SEHNR, FQNEAQ (reference sequence). The CDR3 region is CASSVHGQREKLFF. DNA of the CDR3: TGTGCCAGCAGCGTGCATGGACAGCGTGAAAAACTGTTTTTT. The variable domain in full, completed from reference TRBV7-9 and TRBJ1-4, reads DTGVSQNPRHKITKRGQNVTFRCDPISEHNRLYWYRQTLGQGPEFLTYFQNEAQLEKSRLLSDRFSAERPKGSFSTLEIQRTEQGDSAMYLCASSVHGQREKLFFGSGTQLSVL.

The rearrangement joins TRBV5-1 to TRBJ2-7; D unresolved. CDR3 size: 14 residues. CDR1 is SGHRS, CDR2 YFSETQ, per germline. V lost 1 base to trimming and J lost 6 bases, with 14 bases between them. This CDR3 is CASSLLSPDGEQYF. The CDR3 DNA reads as TGCGCCAGCAGCTTGCTGAGTCCGGACGGCGAGCAGTACTTC.

The chain links TRBV11-2 to TRBJ2-7; D is unclear. The CDR3 length is 12 residues. CDR1 and CDR2 from the germline V gene are SGHAT and FQNNGV. Trimming removed 7 bases from V and 3 bases from J, with 10 bases in between. In DNA, the CDR3 is TGTGCCAGCACCACTCTAGACTACGAGCAGTACTTC. It is translated as CASTTLDYEQYF.

This clone occurred once. J is TRBJ1-1 and V is TRBV28; D is ambiguous. The CDR3 contains 12 residues. Germline loops: CDR1 MDHEN, CDR2 SYDVKM. With 2 bases removed from V and 12 bases from J, the gap between germline ends came to 13 bases. The CDR3 reads CASSLRFGVPFF. DNA of the CDR3: TGTGCCAGCAGTTTACGGTTTGGGGTTCCTTTCTTT.

The rearrangement uses TRBV5-8 and TRBJ2-2, with a weak D call TRBD1 (6 bases). Germline lookup yields CDR1 SGHTS and CDR2 YDEGEE. With 2 bases removed from V and 0 bases from J, the gap between germline ends came to 8 bases. This CDR3 is built from 15 residues. For the CDR3, the DNA is TGTGCCAGCAGCTTCGAGGGGGCGAACACCGGGGAGCTGTTTTTT. Its protein is CASSFEGANTGELFF.

This sequence joins TRBV7-2 and TRBJ1-2; D is possibly TRBD1 (5 bases). Germline V gene sequence: CDR1 SGHTA, CDR2 FQGNSA. Trimming took 3 bases from V and 3 from J, leaving 11 bases between them. CDR3 length: 14 residues. The CDR3 loop reads CASSLEPGDYGYTF. DNA of the CDR3: TGTGCCAGCAGCTTGGAACCGGGGGACTATGGCTACACCTTC.

The CDR3 sequence: CASSPGTDGYEQYF. The CDR3 DNA sequence: TGTGCCAGCAGTCCCGGGACAGACGGCTACGAGCAGTACTTC. The V and J genes are TRBV27 and TRBJ2-7, with TRBD1 matching 7 bases. Unmatched junction bases numbered 7, after V lost 5 bases and J lost 3 bases. Germline values: CDR1 MNHEY, CDR2 SMNVEV (reference sequence). This CDR3 spans 14 amino acids.

This clone was seen only once. Other nucleotide sequences from this sample produce the same CDR3. This chain uses TRBV11-2 with TRBJ2-7; a weak D match, TRBD1 (6 bases). Germline assignment: CDR1 SGHAT and CDR2 FQNNGV. V was cut by 4 bases and J by 0 bases, with 10 bases left in between. The CDR3 sequence is 14 residues long. CDR3 sequence reads: CASSSRQDSYEQYF. For the CDR3, the DNA is TGTGCCAGCAGCTCCCGACAGGACTCCTACGAGCAGTACTTC.

In its sample, this clone was seen once. This rearrangement joins TRBV11-3 to TRBJ1-1; a weak D match, TRBD1 (5 bases). Germline V lookup: CDR1 SGHNT, CDR2 YENEEA. V lost 1 base to trimming and J lost 4 bases, with 10 bases between them. There are 14 residues in the CDR3. CDR3 coding DNA: TGTGCCAGCAGCTTAGTTTTTGGGGGCACTGAAGCTTTCTTT. It specifies CASSLVFGGTEAFF.

This clone appeared once. The chain carries TRBV6-5 and TRBJ1-3; D is ambiguous. Trimming stripped 10 bases from V and 4 bases from J, with 8 bases between. This CDR3 spans 11 amino acids. Germline-derived CDR1 and CDR2 are MNHEY and SVGAGI. The CDR3 DNA sequence: TGTGCCACATGGATGGGAAACACCATATATTTT. Translation: CATWMGNTIYF.

The CDR3 loop is CASFNLGGATNEKLFF. The CDR3 DNA sequence: TGTGCCAGCTTCAACCTTGGGGGAGCAACTAATGAAAAACTGTTTTTT. The rearrangement joins TRBV19 to TRBJ1-4, with a possible D match to TRBD1 (5 bases). There are 16 residues in the CDR3. Germline CDR1 and CDR2: LNHDA and SQIVND (reference sequence). Between the trimmed V and J ends, which lost 9 bases and 0 bases, there was a span of 17 bases. The full variable domain, rest sourced from reference TRBV19 and TRBJ1-4, is DGGITQSPKYLFRKEGQNVTLSCEQNLNHDAMYWYRQDPGQGLRLIYYSQIVNDFQKGDIAEGYSVSREKKESFPLTVTSAQKNPTAFYLCASFNLGGATNEKLFFGSGTQLSVL.

This clone has a single count. The chain recombines TRBV4-1 with TRBJ1-4, with D unresolved. Trimming stripped 0 bases from V and 5 bases from J, with 22 bases between. CDR3 length equals 19 residues. CDR1 is MGHRA and CDR2 is YSYEKL in the germline V gene. The CDR3 DNA is TGCGCCAGCAGCCAAGAAGAGCACGCCCAGGATCTAAGGAATGAAAAACTGTTTTTT. This gives the protein CASSQEEHAQDLRNEKLFF.

The chain carries TRBV4-1 and TRBJ2-1; TRBD2 matches at 10 bases. The length of the CDR3 is 18 residues. Unmatched junction bases numbered 13, after V lost 0 bases and J lost 8 bases. Germline CDR1 reads MGHRA; CDR2 reads YSYEKL. DNA for the CDR3: TGCGCCAGCAGCCAAGAACCCGCCCCGGGACTAGCGTTACATGAGCAGTTCTTC. As protein: CASSQEPAPGLALHEQFF.

The rearrangement uses TRBV5-5 and TRBJ1-1; D is uncertain. Germline V gives CDR1 SGHKS, CDR2 YYEKEE (reference sequence). Trimming took 4 bases from V and 2 from J, leaving 9 bases between them. The CDR3 sequence is 13 residues long. The CDR3 DNA reads as TGTGCCAGCAGCCTGAACCCCAACACTGAAGCTTTCTTT. Translating it yields CASSLNPNTEAFF.

V gene TRBV2 combines with J gene TRBJ2-5, with D maybe TRBD1 (6 bases). This CDR3 is built from 14 residues. Germline assignment: CDR1 SNHLY and CDR2 FYNNEI. V lost 3 bases and J 4 bases, leaving 12 bases between the germline ends. The CDR3 region has the DNA TGTGCCAGCAGTGATCAGGGGCAAGGAGAGACCCAGTACTTC. The encoded protein is CASSDQGQGETQYF.

This clone was found once. This chain joins TRBV29-1 and TRBJ2-2; D assignment may be TRBD1 or TRBD2 (6 bases each). V was clipped by 0 bases and J by 14 bases, with 16 bases between them. The CDR3 length is 13 residues. Germline CDR1 reads SQVTM; CDR2 reads ANQGSEA. CDR3 amino acids: CSVEDEERGALFF. The CDR3 DNA sequence: TGCAGCGTTGAAGATGAGGAGAGGGGGGCTCTGTTTTTT.

The V and J genes are TRBV14 and TRBJ2-5; D is unclear. CDR1 and CDR2 (germline): SGHDN, FVKESK. This CDR3 spans 13 amino acids. Trimming took off 0 bases at V and 3 bases at J, with 5 bases between the two ends. The CDR3 DNA follows: TGTGCCAGCAGCCAAGAGGAAAAAGAGACCCAGTACTTC. This sequence encodes CASSQEEKETQYF.